This entry lists 27 T cell receptor beta chains sequenced from one sample in a study of response to subunit inactivated influenza vaccine. TCRdb called the RT-PCR reads again in MiXCR, with one record for every CDR3 protein. The sample includes fewer than 400,000 distinct CDR3 sequences, 21% of them seen just once. Sequences were derived from PBMCs from blood, sampled 21 months after vaccination. These receptors were taken from a man aged 45 to 70 who received an inactivated influenza vaccine.

This clonotype occurred a few times. This chain links TRBV5-5 with TRBJ1-4; D is ambiguous. CDR1 and CDR2 from the germline V gene are SGHKS and YYEKEE (reference sequence). With 1 base removed from V and 7 bases from J, the gap between germline ends came to 14 bases. CDR3 length: 15 residues. DNA of the CDR3: TGTGCCAGCAGCTTGTTTAGTGGGTTGGGTGAAAAACTGTTTTTT. It codes for CASSLFSGLGEKLFF. The full variable domain, in which reference TRBV5-5 and TRBJ1-4 provide the parts outside the CDR3, is DAGVTQSPTHLIKTRGQQVTLRCSPISGHKSVSWYQQVLGQGPQFIFQYYEKEERGRGNFPDRFSARQFPNYSSELNVNALLLGDSALYLCASSLFSGLGEKLFFGSGTQLSVL.

This clonotype has a handful of counts. The gene calls are TRBV6-1 and TRBJ2-7, with TRBD1 matching 7 bases. J lost 2 bases, V lost 5 bases, and 9 bases had no gene match. Germline values: CDR1 MNHNS, CDR2 SASEGT. The CDR3 runs to 15 residues. The DNA for the CDR3 is TGTGCCAGCAGTACCCTCTCCGGGACAGCCTACGAGCAGTACTTC. It yields the protein CASSTLSGTAYEQYF.

This chain connects TRBV12-3 or TRBV12-4 to TRBJ1-1; 11 bases are shared with TRBD1. J gave up 0 bases and V 2 bases, and 11 bases lay outside the gene matches. The CDR3 runs to 19 residues. Here the CDR3 reads CASSLPRGQGASLNTEAFF. In DNA form, the CDR3 reads TGTGCCAGCAGTTTACCCCGCGGACAGGGGGCCTCGTTGAACACTGAAGCTTTCTTT.

The chain combines TRBV15 with TRBJ2-5, with D unresolved. The germline V gene encodes CDR1 LNHNV and CDR2 YYDKDF (reference sequence). The CDR3 extends over 14 amino acids. Trimming took off 0 bases at V and 6 bases at J, with 11 bases between the two ends. CDR3 nucleotides: TGTGCCACCAGCAGAGATTCTTCCGAGCAGACCCAGTACTTC. It translates to CATSRDSSEQTQYF.

This chain joins TRBV28 and TRBJ2-3; D unresolved. Trimming took off 2 bases at V and 2 bases at J, with 11 bases between the two ends. The CDR3 length is 15 residues. Germline V lookup: CDR1 MDHEN, CDR2 SYDVKM. The CDR3 sequence is CASSLARRNTDTQYF. CDR3 DNA sequence: TGTGCCAGCAGTTTAGCCCGGAGAAACACAGATACGCAGTATTTT.

V usage is TRBV5-1 and J usage is TRBJ1-1; tentatively, D is TRBD1 (5 bases). Germline V CDR1 and CDR2: SGHRS, YFSETQ. The CDR3 runs to 16 residues. The V and J ends lost 5 bases and 5 bases respectively, with 22 bases between them. The CDR3 DNA follows: TGCGCCAGCAGTCCCTTATCCTTTGCGGGGGATACTGAAGCTTTCTTT. Its translation is CASSPLSFAGDTEAFF.

This clonotype was detected a few times. The chain combines TRBV3-1 with TRBJ2-1; 7 bases fit TRBD2. The germline CDR1 and CDR2 sequences are LGHDT and YNNKEL (reference sequence). Germline trimming cut 0 bases from V and 4 bases from J; bases unmatched to any gene: 3. The CDR3 sequence is 15 residues long. The CDR3 loop is CASSQDSGPYNEQFF. The CDR3 nucleotides are TGTGCCAGCAGCCAAGATAGCGGGCCTTACAATGAGCAGTTCTTC.

This clonotype was seen a few times. This chain joins TRBV11-1 and TRBJ2-7; D might be TRBD1 (6 bases). Trimming stripped 6 bases from V and 6 bases from J, with 12 bases between. The CDR3 totals 12 residues. Germline CDR1 SGHAT, CDR2 FQDESV (reference sequence). DNA of the CDR3: TGTGCCAGCAGTCTCACAGGGCCCGAGCAGTACTTC. Translating gives CASSLTGPEQYF.

The CDR3 DNA is TGCAGTGCTAGCGACGGGAGCACCGGGGAGCTGTTTTTT. Its translation is CSASDGSTGELFF. V and J are TRBV20-1 and TRBJ2-2; maybe TRBD2 (6 bases). V was cut by 3 bases and J by 4 bases, with 9 bases left in between. The CDR3 totals 13 residues. Germline assignment: CDR1 DFQATT and CDR2 SNEGSKA (reference sequence).

The gene calls are TRBV6-5 and TRBJ1-1; possibly TRBD1 for D (5 bases). The CDR3 totals 15 residues. The V and J ends lost 0 bases and 5 bases respectively, with 13 bases between them. Germline V gives CDR1 MNHEY, CDR2 SVGAGI. For the CDR3, the DNA is TGTGCCAGCAGTTACTCGAGGAGGCGGGGGACTGAAGCTTTCTTT. It translates to CASSYSRRRGTEAFF.

J is TRBJ1-2 and V is TRBV3-1; D gene unclear. This CDR3 contains 14 residues. Germline CDR1 is LGHDT and CDR2 is YNNKEL (reference sequence). V shed 4 bases and J shed 1 base, with 10 bases lying between them. CDR3 protein: CASSPGEGNYGYTF. The CDR3, as DNA: TGTGCCAGCAGCCCGGGTGAAGGTAACTATGGCTACACCTTC. The full variable domain, completed using reference TRBV3-1 and TRBJ1-2, is DTAVSQTPKYLVTQMGNDKSIKCEQNLGHDTMYWYKQDSKKFLKIMFSYNNKELIINETVPNRFSPKSPDKAHLNLHINSLELGDSAVYFCASSPGEGNYGYTFGSGTRLTVV.

This clonotype was found many times. The chain uses TRBV20-1 and TRBJ1-2, with D possibly being TRBD1 (5 bases). The CDR3 is made up of 12 amino acids. Trimming removed 5 bases from V and 1 base from J, with 8 bases in between. Germline assignment: CDR1 DFQATT and CDR2 SNEGSKA (reference sequence). In DNA form, the CDR3 reads TGCAGTGCTGGGCAGGGTAACTATGGCTACACCTTC. Translated: CSAGQGNYGYTF.

The chain recombines TRBV4-2 with TRBJ2-7; maybe TRBD1 (5 bases). V was cut by 0 bases and J by 1 base, with 10 bases left in between. This CDR3 spans 15 amino acids. CDR1 LGHNA and CDR2 YNFKEQ come from the germline V gene. Here the CDR3 DNA reads TGTGCCAGCAGCCAAGATCGGGCAGGGTCCTACGAGCAGTACTTC. Its translation is CASSQDRAGSYEQYF.

The chain recombines TRBV5-1 with TRBJ2-7; 9 nucleotides agree with TRBD1. The length of the CDR3 is 14 residues. Germline CDR1 and CDR2: SGHRS and YFSETQ. After removal of 5 bases from V and 3 bases from J, the junction contained 6 bases not matched to a gene. The CDR3 sequence: CASSSDRGNYEQYF. CDR3 nucleotide sequence: TGCGCCAGCAGTAGTGACAGGGGGAACTACGAGCAGTACTTC.

This chain joins TRBV6-5 and TRBJ2-3; D remains unclear. V dropped 0 bases and J dropped 2 bases, with 6 bases sitting between them. Germline V gives CDR1 MNHEY, CDR2 SVGAGI. The CDR3 runs 14 residues. CDR3 DNA: TGTGCCAGCAGTTACTCGGTAGACACAGATACGCAGTATTTT. Translating gives CASSYSVDTDTQYF.

V usage is TRBV15 and J usage is TRBJ1-2, with D uncertain. The CDR3 loop spans 14 amino acids. V gave up 5 bases and J gave up 0 bases, with 10 bases separating them. CDR1 LNHNV and CDR2 YYDKDF come from the germline V gene (reference sequence). In DNA form, the CDR3 reads TGTGCCACCAGCGGGTACGGTTCTAACTATGGCTACACCTTC. This codes for CATSGYGSNYGYTF.

The chain employs TRBV5-1 and TRBJ2-7; D may be TRBD1 (6 bases). Trimming removed 4 bases at V and 1 base at J, with 15 bases between. The germline CDR1 and CDR2 sequences are SGHRS and YFSETQ. The CDR3 is made up of 15 amino acids. CDR3 residues: CASSLQGPSSYEQYF. CDR3 DNA sequence: TGCGCCAGCAGCCTTCAGGGGCCCTCATCCTACGAGCAGTACTTC.

The rearrangement joins TRBV7-9 to TRBJ2-1; TRBD1 aligns across 10 bases. The V segment lost 6 bases and the J segment 4 bases; nucleotides outside the gene matches: 6. Germline values: CDR1 SEHNR, CDR2 FQNEAQ (reference sequence). The CDR3 runs to 15 residues. CDR3 in DNA: TGTGCCAGCAGACTGGGACAGGGGACTTACAATGAGCAGTTCTTC. This codes for CASRLGQGTYNEQFF.

The gene calls are TRBV5-1 and TRBJ2-7; possible D gene TRBD2, 5 bases. The CDR3 has 12 amino acids. V gave up 3 bases and J gave up 7 bases, with 11 bases separating them. CDR1 is SGHRS and CDR2 is YFSETQ in the germline V gene. CDR3 protein: CASSSTGWEQYF. The DNA for the CDR3 is TGCGCCAGCAGCTCGACGGGGTGGGAGCAGTACTTC.

V is TRBV5-1 and J is TRBJ2-7, with a tentative D call TRBD2 (5 bases). V was clipped by 4 bases and J by 4 bases, with 15 bases between them. Germline loops: CDR1 SGHRS, CDR2 YFSETQ. The CDR3 runs to 14 residues. CDR3 amino acids: CASSNRLPIYEQYF. CDR3 DNA: TGCGCCAGCAGCAACCGACTACCCATATACGAGCAGTACTTC.

This clonotype was seen a few times. The chain employs TRBV11-2 and TRBJ2-7; perhaps TRBD2 as D (6 bases). The CDR3 consists of 14 residues. Germline values: CDR1 SGHAT, CDR2 FQNNGV. Deletions cut 1 base from V and 5 bases from J, with 12 bases between. Here the CDR3 reads CASSLGPGGNEQYF. DNA for the CDR3: TGTGCCAGCAGCTTAGGCCCCGGCGGGAACGAGCAGTACTTC.

This chain uses TRBV28 with TRBJ1-2, with unresolved D. Per the germline V gene, CDR1 is MDHEN and CDR2 is SYDVKM. This CDR3 is built from 13 residues. Trimming took off 7 bases at V and 4 bases at J, with 13 bases between the two ends. The CDR3 DNA follows: TGTGCCAGCAACCCCGTCGCGGGCTATGGCTACACCTTC. It yields the protein CASNPVAGYGYTF.

This clonotype was observed a few times. The chain uses TRBV5-7 and TRBJ1-5; D uncertain. TRBV5-7 is placed among ORFs of uncertain function. This CDR3 contains 15 residues. Trimming took 1 base from V and 5 from J, leaving 13 bases between them. The CDR3 DNA is TGTGCCAGCAGCTTGAATGAGACTGACTATCAGCCCCAGCATTTT. It yields the protein CASSLNETDYQPQHF.

This clonotype was seen many times. This chain joins TRBV29-1 and TRBJ1-2, with D unresolved. The germline gives CDR1 SQVTM, CDR2 ANQGSEA. This CDR3 has 12 amino acids. V was cut by 4 bases and J by 2 bases, with 8 bases left in between. The CDR3 DNA reads as TGCAGCGTTGGTCCGGGAAACTATGGCTACACCTTC. Protein: CSVGPGNYGYTF.

This clonotype was detected a few times. V is TRBV6-5 and J is TRBJ2-1, with D possibly being TRBD2 (5 bases). The CDR3 covers 11 residues. Trimming left V 2 bases short and J 9 bases short, with 5 bases between. The germline CDR1 and CDR2 sequences are MNHEY and SVGAGI. The chain's CDR3 is CASSYAGEQFF. CDR3 nucleotides: TGTGCCAGCAGTTACGCGGGTGAGCAGTTCTTC.

This clonotype was recorded only once. This chain joins TRBV29-1 and TRBJ2-5; the match to TRBD1 covers 12 bases. Trimming removed 3 bases from V and 5 bases from J; junction bases left unmatched: 10. This CDR3 spans 16 amino acids. Looked up from germline, CDR1 is SQVTM and CDR2 is ANQGSEA. The CDR3 nucleotides read TGCAGCGTTGAGATGCCGGGACAGGGGGCGGCGGAGACCCAGTACTTC. Its protein is CSVEMPGQGAAETQYF.

The rearrangement links TRBV6-5 to TRBJ1-3, with D unclear. Deletions cut 4 bases from V and 0 bases from J, with 7 bases between. Germline V gene lookup returns CDR1 MNHEY and CDR2 SVGAGI. The CDR3 is made up of 14 amino acids. The CDR3 coding sequence is TGTGCCAGCAGTTCCCAGAGCTCTGGAAACACCATATATTTT. Amino acids: CASSSQSSGNTIYF.